What follows are 7 T cell receptor beta chains derived from one specimen sequenced in a study of T cells in Graves' hyperthyroidism and ophthalmopathy. RNA transcripts served as the template for amplifying TCR beta CDR3 regions. The TCR CDR3 was amplified in a first-round RT-PCR using the HTBI primer set. Each CDR3 protein is one row after TCRdb ran MiXCR on the multiplex PCR reads. The sample consists of 490,000 or so distinct CDR3 sequences, 22% of them appearing once. The sequenced material came from blood. The receptor source for this set is a woman aged 70-85 years with Graves' ophthalmopathy.

The DNA of the CDR3 is TGTGCCAGCAGTTCACCGACTAGCGGGCTTTCCTACGAGCAGTACTTC. Its protein is CASSSPTSGLSYEQYF. The chain has TRBV12-3 or TRBV12-4 and TRBJ2-7, with 10 bases lining up with TRBD2. The CDR3 is 16 amino acids. J was trimmed by 1 base and V by 4 bases; bases with no gene match: 7.

The rearrangement links TRBV3-1 to TRBJ2-7, with 8 bases lining up with TRBD1. Per the germline V gene, CDR1 is LGHDT and CDR2 is YNNKEL (reference sequence). The CDR3 consists of 13 residues. After removal of 5 bases from V and 2 bases from J, the junction contained 2 bases not matched to a gene. The DNA for the CDR3 is TGTGCCAGCAGCGCGACAGGGGCCTACGAGCAGTACTTC. Translating it yields CASSATGAYEQYF.

The V and J genes are TRBV11-2 and TRBJ1-5; no firm D call. The CDR3 totals 15 residues. V was pared by 0 bases and J by 7 bases, with 13 bases between. In germline, CDR1 is SGHAT, CDR2 FQNNGV. The CDR3 bases are TGTGCCAGCAGCTTAGATTCTGGGAAAGGACAGCCCCAGCATTTT. Translated, it gives CASSLDSGKGQPQHF.

This clonotype was detected once. The rearrangement uses TRBV28 and TRBJ1-5, with D perhaps TRBD1 (5 bases). V lost 8 bases and J lost 4, with 15 bases in between. Per germline, CDR1 MDHEN and CDR2 SYDVKM. The CDR3 runs 14 residues. The CDR3 nucleotides are TGTGCCAGCTCACCACTGGGGCAGAATCAGCCCCAGCATTTT. Its protein product is CASSPLGQNQPQHF. Complete variable domain (other parts from reference TRBV28 and TRBJ1-5): DVKVTQSSRYLVKRTGEKVFLECVQDMDHENMFWYRQDPGLGLRLIYFSYDVKMKEKGDIPEGYSVSREKKERFSLILESASTNQTSMYLCASSPLGQNQPQHFGDGTRLSIL.

V gene TRBV7-9 combines with J gene TRBJ2-7; 10 bases agree with TRBD2. The V gene's germline CDR1 is SEHNR and CDR2 FQNEAQ (reference sequence). This CDR3 is 15 amino acids long. The J segment lost 0 bases and the V segment lost 5 bases, leaving 4 bases of the junction unmatched. As DNA, the CDR3 is TGTGCCAGCAGCGGGCTAGCGGGAGACTCCTACGAGCAGTACTTC. Residues: CASSGLAGDSYEQYF.

This clonotype was counted a few times. The chain couples TRBV5-1 to TRBJ2-2; no reliable D call. The germline V and J ends were trimmed by 3 bases and 5 bases, with 8 bases remaining between them. The CDR3 has 13 residues. CDR1 is SGHRS and CDR2 is YFSETQ in the germline V gene. The CDR3 here is CASSSTRTGELFF. DNA for the CDR3: TGCGCCAGCAGCTCGACACGGACCGGGGAGCTGTTTTTT.

The chain joins TRBV12-3 or TRBV12-4 to TRBJ1-6, with 8 positions matching TRBD1. The J segment lost 8 bases and the V segment lost 6 bases, leaving 6 bases of the junction unmatched. This CDR3 contains 14 residues. The CDR3 spells CASRRTGSYSPLHF. The CDR3 nucleotides are TGTGCCAGCAGAAGGACAGGGTCTTATTCACCCCTCCACTTT.